This T cell receptor (beta chain) was obtained from a study of blood T cell repertoires in COVID-19. Background on the study: T cells, B-cell-depleted T cells, or PBMCs supplied cDNA or gDNA.

The CDR3 sequence is 17 residues long. Germline V lookup: CDR1 SEHNR, CDR2 FQNEAQ (reference sequence). V lost 4 bases, J lost 7 bases, and 11 bases stayed unmatched. The table came from immunoSEQ multiplex PCR; TCRdb's copy has only in-frame clones and leaves some out. The sample has about 61,000 clones; about 86% are singletons. The material sequenced was peripheral blood. The receptor was derived from an elderly woman with active COVID-19. The V and J genes are TRBV7-9 and TRBJ2-3; 13 bases agree with TRBD2. The CDR3 here is CASSSSRGLAGANTQYF. The CDR3 DNA is TGTGCCAGCAGCTCAAGCAGAGGACTAGCGGGGGCTAATACGCAGTATTTT.